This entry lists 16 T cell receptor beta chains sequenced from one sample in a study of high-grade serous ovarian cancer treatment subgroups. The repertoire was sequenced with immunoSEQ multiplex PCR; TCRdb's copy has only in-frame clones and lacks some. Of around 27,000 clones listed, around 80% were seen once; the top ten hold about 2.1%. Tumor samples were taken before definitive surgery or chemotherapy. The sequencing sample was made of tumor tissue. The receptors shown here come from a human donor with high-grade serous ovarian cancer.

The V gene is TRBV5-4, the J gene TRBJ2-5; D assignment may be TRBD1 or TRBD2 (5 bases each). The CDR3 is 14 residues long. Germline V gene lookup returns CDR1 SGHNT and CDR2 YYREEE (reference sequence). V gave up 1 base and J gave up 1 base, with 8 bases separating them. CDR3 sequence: CASSLFGTQETQYF. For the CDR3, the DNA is TGTGCCAGCAGCTTGTTTGGGACCCAAGAGACCCAGTACTTC.

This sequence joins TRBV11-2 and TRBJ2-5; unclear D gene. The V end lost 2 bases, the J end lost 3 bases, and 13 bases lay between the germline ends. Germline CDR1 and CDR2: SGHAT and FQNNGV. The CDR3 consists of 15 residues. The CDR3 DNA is TGTGCCAGCAGCTTACTCCTGGGCCGGGAAGAGACCCAGTACTTC. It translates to CASSLLLGREETQYF.

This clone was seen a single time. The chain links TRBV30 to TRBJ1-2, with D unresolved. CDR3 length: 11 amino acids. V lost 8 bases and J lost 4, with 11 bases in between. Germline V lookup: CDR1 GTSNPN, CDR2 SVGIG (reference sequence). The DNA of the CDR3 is TGTGCCCGGGGTACCATCTATGGCTACACCTTC. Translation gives CARGTIYGYTF.

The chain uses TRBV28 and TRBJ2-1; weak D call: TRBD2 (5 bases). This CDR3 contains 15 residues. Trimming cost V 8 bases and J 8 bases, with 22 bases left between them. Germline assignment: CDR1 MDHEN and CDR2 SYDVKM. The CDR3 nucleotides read TGTGCCAGCGCCCCGACAAGCGGCAGATGGTATGAGCAGTTCTTC. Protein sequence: CASAPTSGRWYEQFF.

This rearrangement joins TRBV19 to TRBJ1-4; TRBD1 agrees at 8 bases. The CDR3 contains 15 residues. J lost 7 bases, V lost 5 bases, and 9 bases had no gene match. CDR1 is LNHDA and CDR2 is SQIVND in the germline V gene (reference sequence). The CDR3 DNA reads TGTGCCAGTAGTCCCGGCAGGGGGCGAGGTGAAAAACTGTTTTTT. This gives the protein CASSPGRGRGEKLFF.

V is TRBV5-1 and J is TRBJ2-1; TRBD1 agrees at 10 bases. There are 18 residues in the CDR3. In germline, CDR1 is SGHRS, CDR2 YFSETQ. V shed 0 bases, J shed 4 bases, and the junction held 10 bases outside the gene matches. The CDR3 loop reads CASSLVGTGVPNYNEQFF. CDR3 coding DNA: TGCGCCAGCAGCTTGGTTGGGACAGGGGTCCCAAATTACAATGAGCAGTTCTTC.

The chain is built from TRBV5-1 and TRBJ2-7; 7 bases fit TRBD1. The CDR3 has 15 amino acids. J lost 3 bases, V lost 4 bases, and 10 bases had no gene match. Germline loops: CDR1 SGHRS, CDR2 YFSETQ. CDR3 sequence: CASSESDRSFYEQYF. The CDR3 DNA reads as TGCGCCAGCAGCGAATCGGACAGGAGCTTCTACGAGCAGTACTTC.

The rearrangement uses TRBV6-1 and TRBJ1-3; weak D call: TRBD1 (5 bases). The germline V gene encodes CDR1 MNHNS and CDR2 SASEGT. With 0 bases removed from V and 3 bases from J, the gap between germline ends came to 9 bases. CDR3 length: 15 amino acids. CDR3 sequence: CASSEAQGGGNTIYF. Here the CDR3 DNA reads TGTGCCAGCAGTGAAGCCCAGGGAGGTGGAAACACCATATATTTT.

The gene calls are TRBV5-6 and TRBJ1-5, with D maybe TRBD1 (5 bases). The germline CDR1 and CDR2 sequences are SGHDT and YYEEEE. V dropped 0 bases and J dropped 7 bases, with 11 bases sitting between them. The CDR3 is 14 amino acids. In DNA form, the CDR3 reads TGTGCCAGCAGCTTGGAGGGGTCAGGGCAGCCCCAGCATTTT. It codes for CASSLEGSGQPQHF.

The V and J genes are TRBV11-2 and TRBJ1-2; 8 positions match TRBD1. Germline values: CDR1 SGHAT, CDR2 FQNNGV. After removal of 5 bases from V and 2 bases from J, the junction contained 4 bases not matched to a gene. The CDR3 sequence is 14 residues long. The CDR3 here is CASSSNRGNYGYTF. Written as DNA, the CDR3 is TGTGCCAGCAGCAGCAACAGGGGGAACTATGGCTACACCTTC.

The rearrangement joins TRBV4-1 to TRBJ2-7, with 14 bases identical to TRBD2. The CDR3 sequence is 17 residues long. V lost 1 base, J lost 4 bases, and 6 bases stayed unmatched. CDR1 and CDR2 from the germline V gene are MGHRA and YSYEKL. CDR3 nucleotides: TGCGCCAGCAGCCAAGGACTAGCGGGAGGGCTAATGTACGAGCAGTACTTC. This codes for CASSQGLAGGLMYEQYF.

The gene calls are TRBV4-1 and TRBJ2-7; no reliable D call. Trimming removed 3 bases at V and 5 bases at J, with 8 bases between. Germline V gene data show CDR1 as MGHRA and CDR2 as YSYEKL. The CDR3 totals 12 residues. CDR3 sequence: CASSHLWHEQYF. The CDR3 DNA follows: TGCGCCAGCAGCCATTTATGGCACGAGCAGTACTTC.

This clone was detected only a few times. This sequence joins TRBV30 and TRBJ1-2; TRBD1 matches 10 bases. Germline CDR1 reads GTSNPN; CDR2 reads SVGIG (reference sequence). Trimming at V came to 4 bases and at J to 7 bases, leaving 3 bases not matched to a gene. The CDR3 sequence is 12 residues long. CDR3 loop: CAWNDRGPGYTF. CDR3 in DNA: TGTGCCTGGAACGACAGGGGGCCTGGCTACACCTTC. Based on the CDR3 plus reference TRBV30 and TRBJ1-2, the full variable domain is SQTIHQWPATLVQPVGSPLSLECTVEGTSNPNLYWYRQAAGRGLQLLFYSVGIGQISSEVPQNLSASRPQDRQFILSSKKLLLSDSGFYLCAWNDRGPGYTFGSGTRLTVV.

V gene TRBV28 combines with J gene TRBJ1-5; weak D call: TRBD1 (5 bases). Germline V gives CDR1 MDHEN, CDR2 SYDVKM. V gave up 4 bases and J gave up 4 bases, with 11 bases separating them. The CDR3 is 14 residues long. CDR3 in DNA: TGTGCCAGCAGTTACCGCCCAGGGAATCAGCCCCAGCATTTT. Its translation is CASSYRPGNQPQHF. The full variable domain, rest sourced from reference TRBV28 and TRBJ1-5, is DVKVTQSSRYLVKRTGEKVFLECVQDMDHENMFWYRQDPGLGLRLIYFSYDVKMKEKGDIPEGYSVSREKKERFSLILESASTNQTSMYLCASSYRPGNQPQHFGDGTRLSIL.

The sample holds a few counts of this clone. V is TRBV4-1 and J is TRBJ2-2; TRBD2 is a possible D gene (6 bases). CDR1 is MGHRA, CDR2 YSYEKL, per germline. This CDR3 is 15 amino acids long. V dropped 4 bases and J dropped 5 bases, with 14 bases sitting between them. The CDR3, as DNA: TGCGCCAGCAGCCCCCGGGACTTCACAACCGGGGAGCTGTTTTTT. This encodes CASSPRDFTTGELFF.

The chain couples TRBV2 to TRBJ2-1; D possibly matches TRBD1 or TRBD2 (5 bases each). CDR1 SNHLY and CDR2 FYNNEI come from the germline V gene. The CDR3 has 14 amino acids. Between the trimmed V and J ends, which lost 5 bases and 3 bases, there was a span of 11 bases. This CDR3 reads CASSLGDLYNEQFF. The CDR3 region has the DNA TGTGCCAGCAGTCTGGGGGATCTCTACAATGAGCAGTTCTTC. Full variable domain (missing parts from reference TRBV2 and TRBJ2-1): EPEVTQTPSHQVTQMGQEVILRCVPISNHLYFYWYRQILGQKVEFLVSFYNNEISEKSEIFDDQFSVERPDGSNFTLKIRSTKLEDSAMYFCASSLGDLYNEQFFGPGTRLTVL.